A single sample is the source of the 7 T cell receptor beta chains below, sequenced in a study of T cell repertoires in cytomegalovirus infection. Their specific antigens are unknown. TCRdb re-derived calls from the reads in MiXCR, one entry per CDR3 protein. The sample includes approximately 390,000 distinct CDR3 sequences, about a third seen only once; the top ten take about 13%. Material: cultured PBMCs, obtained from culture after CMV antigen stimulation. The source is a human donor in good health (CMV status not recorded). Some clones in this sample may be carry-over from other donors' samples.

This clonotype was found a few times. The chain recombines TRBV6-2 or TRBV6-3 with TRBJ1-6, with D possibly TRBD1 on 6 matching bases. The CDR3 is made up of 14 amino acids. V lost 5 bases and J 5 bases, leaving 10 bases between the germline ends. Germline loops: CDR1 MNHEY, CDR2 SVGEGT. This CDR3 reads CASSRTDHNSPLHF. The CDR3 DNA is TGTGCCAGCAGTCGGACAGACCATAATTCACCCCTCCACTTT.

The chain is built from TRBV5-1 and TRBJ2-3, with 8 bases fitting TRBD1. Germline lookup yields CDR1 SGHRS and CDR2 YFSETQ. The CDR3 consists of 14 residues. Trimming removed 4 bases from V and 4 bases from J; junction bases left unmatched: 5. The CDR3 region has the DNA TGCGCCAGCAGCCCTACGACAGGGGCAGATACGCAGTATTTT. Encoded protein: CASSPTTGADTQYF.

This CDR3 reads CASSQQGGTYEQYF. The CDR3 nucleotides are TGCGCCAGCAGCCAACAGGGGGGGACCTACGAGCAGTACTTC. The rearrangement joins TRBV4-1 to TRBJ2-7; D may correspond to TRBD1 or TRBD2 (7 bases each). Germline V gene data show CDR1 as MGHRA and CDR2 as YSYEKL. The CDR3 has 14 amino acids. V lost 2 bases and J 2 bases, leaving 10 bases between the germline ends.

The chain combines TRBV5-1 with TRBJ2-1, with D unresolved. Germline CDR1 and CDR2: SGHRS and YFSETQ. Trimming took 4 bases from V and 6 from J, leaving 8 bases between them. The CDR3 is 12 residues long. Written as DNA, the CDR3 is TGCGCCAGCAGCCCGGAATTCAATGAGCAGTTCTTC. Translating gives CASSPEFNEQFF.

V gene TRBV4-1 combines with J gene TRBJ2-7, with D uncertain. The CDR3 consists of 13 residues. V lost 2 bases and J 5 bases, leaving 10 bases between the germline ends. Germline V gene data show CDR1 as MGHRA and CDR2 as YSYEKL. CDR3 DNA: TGCGCCAGCAGCCAAAAAGTGTTCCACGAGCAGTACTTC. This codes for CASSQKVFHEQYF.

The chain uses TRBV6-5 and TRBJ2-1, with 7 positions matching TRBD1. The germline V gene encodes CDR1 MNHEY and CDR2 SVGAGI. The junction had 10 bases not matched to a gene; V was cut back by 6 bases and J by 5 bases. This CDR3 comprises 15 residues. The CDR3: CASRLDRVPNNEQFF. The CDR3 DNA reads TGTGCCAGCAGACTCGACAGGGTTCCTAACAATGAGCAGTTCTTC.

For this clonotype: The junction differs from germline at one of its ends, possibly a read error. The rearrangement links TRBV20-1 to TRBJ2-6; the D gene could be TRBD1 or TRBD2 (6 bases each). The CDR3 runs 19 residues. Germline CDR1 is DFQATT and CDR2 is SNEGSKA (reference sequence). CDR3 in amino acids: CSARGPGGLWYGGANGLTF. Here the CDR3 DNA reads TGCAGTGCTAGAGGCCCCGGGGGCCTTTGGTATGGTGGGGCCAACGGCCTGACTTTC.